This TCR beta chain was sequenced for a study of blood T cell repertoires in COVID-19. There are 13 residues in the CDR3. The V gene lost 5 bases and the J gene lost 5 bases, with 10 bases spanning the gap. Germline lookup yields CDR1 SNHLY and CDR2 FYNNEI. Using immunoSEQ multiplex PCR, the repertoire was profiled, and TCRdb retains in-frame clones only, with some absent. Of 190,000 or so clones in the sample, roughly 77% were seen once. The sample taken for sequencing was PBMCs or T cells enriched from blood (not recorded which). The sequence derives from a man between 40 and 49 years old who had recovered from COVID-19. V gene TRBV2 combines with J gene TRBJ1-5, with a possible D match to TRBD1 (5 bases). The CDR3 here is CASSWWGDQPQHF. CDR3 nucleotide sequence: TGTGCCAGCAGTTGGTGGGGGGATCAGCCCCAGCATTTT.